This T cell receptor (beta chain) was recovered during a study of T-cell reconstitution after alpha-beta-depleted transplantation in children. Preparation of the TCRbeta library used unique molecular identifiers. Each CDR3 protein is one row after TCRdb ran MiXCR on the PCR reads. The profile shows around 960,000 distinct CDR3 sequences, about 30% of them singletons. The CDR3 runs to 18 residues. V lost 0 bases to trimming and J lost 5 bases; unmatched junction nucleotides: 18. The germline CDR1 and CDR2 sequences are DFQATT and SNEGSKA (reference sequence). This clonotype was counted a few times. The antigen is unknown. Study-wide results and caveats: About two months after transplant, alpha-beta T cells reportedly came from several hundred expanded graft clones. T-cell counts and diversity at one year following transplant were attributed mainly to newly produced T cells. Diversity of TCRbeta at day 60 was high in some patients, arising from surviving recipient T cells and thymic progenitors.

The sequencing here drew on PBMCs, mostly from graft donor cells, taken 360 days after TCRalphabeta/CD19-depleted stem cell transplant. The sequence came from a boy in the first two years of life who had a stem cell transplant for SCID, so the T cells may come from the graft donor. This rearrangement joins TRBV20-1 to TRBJ1-1; 7 bases align to TRBD1. The CDR3 nucleotides are TGCAGTGCTAGAGATGAGTGGAGGGGGCTCTCTCCTTGGACTGAAGCTTTCTTT. Protein product: CSARDEWRGLSPWTEAFF.